These T cell receptor beta chains were read from a single sample in a study of beta chain features in type 1 diabetes. The table came from immunoSEQ multiplex PCR; TCRdb's copy has only in-frame clones and leaves some out. The sample holds over 650,000 clones, about 14% seen once. The sample taken for sequencing was naive CD4+ T cells from blood. The receptor set was obtained from a man between 18 and 29 years old with type 1 diabetes. The CDR3 runs from the conserved cysteine through the conserved F or W. The D gene is left open where the match is weak.

J gene	D gene	V gene	CDR3 protein
TRBJ2-7	.	TRBV28	CASSGEVYEQYF
TRBJ2-5	.	TRBV7-6	CASSGETQYF
TRBJ1-6	.	TRBV27	CASSLARRSPLHF
TRBJ2-7	.	TRBV7-2	CASSTQSLAEQYF
TRBJ2-1	TRBD2	TRBV5-1	CASSWGTSGVDEQFF
TRBJ2-2	.	TRBV6-1	CAIRTENTGELFF
TRBJ2-5	.	TRBV19	CASSIFPAGRETQYF
TRBJ2-7	TRBD1	TRBV11-2	CASSLDRVEQYF
TRBJ1-1	.	TRBV6-6	CASITGMNTEAFF
TRBJ2-7	.	TRBV30	CAWTPGPTGGEQYF
TRBJ1-3	.	TRBV30	CAWMSMSGNTIYF
TRBJ2-7	.	TRBV30	CAWSVDTPGEQYF
TRBJ2-1	TRBD2	TRBV5-1	CASSLLGSSGLKDNEQFF
TRBJ2-7	TRBD2	TRBV4-1	CASSLTSGQTYEQYF
TRBJ1-5	.	TRBV30	CAWSGVDQPQHF
TRBJ2-1	.	TRBV7-2	CASSSRRAGALGEQFF
TRBJ2-6	TRBD1	TRBV18	CASSPSTGAGANVLTF
TRBJ1-1	TRBD1	TRBV5-1	CASSWRDRYTEAFF
TRBJ2-4	.	TRBV7-2	CASSLGHSNIQYF
TRBJ2-3	TRBD2	TRBV7-2	CASSLDLAGGPDTQYF
TRBJ1-2	TRBD1	TRBV28	CASSLPTGLSVGYTF
TRBJ2-1	.	TRBV29-1	CSVVEGVHNEQFF
TRBJ2-7	.	TRBV30	CASGVYEQYF
TRBJ2-7	.	TRBV29-1	CSVEGGHYEQYF
TRBJ1-2	TRBD1	TRBV7-9	CASSTGQGDYGYTF
TRBJ2-7	TRBD2	TRBV5-1	CASSPLTSGSSYEQYF
TRBJ1-2	.	TRBV30	CAWSLGVGGYTF
TRBJ2-3	TRBD2	TRBV2	CASSQASGRADTQYF
TRBJ2-1	TRBD2	TRBV5-1	CASSLELADSYNEQFF
TRBJ1-1	.	TRBV4-1	CASSHQSTEAFF
TRBJ2-2	.	TRBV5-1	CASSSSGLTGELFF
TRBJ2-1	TRBD1	TRBV29-1	CSARQGARNEQFF
TRBJ1-2	.	TRBV25-1	CASRATGNGYTF
TRBJ2-1	.	TRBV10-2	CASSPISAVEFF
TRBJ2-1	TRBD2	TRBV6-5	CASTDSGGPYNEQFF
TRBJ2-3	TRBD2	TRBV4-3	CASSQEPPSGGFTDTQYF
TRBJ2-7	.	TRBV29-1	CSVKDLIDYEQYF
TRBJ1-5	.	TRBV29-1	CGVKDTNQPQHF
TRBJ2-3	.	TRBV30	CAWSRADTDTQYF
TRBJ2-3	TRBD2	TRBV5-1	CASTPLAGTDTQYF
TRBJ1-2	.	TRBV5-1	CASSLDSNFGYTF
TRBJ2-1	.	TRBV7-9	CASSLLGIYNEQFF
TRBJ1-1	TRBD1	TRBV28	CASSQGQGVTFF
TRBJ1-1	.	TRBV7-9	CASSSTQGAEAFF
TRBJ2-3	.	TRBV28	CASSPGGVADTQYF
TRBJ2-2	.	TRBV5-1	CASSLAVYTGELFF
TRBJ1-2	TRBD1	TRBV10-3	CAIRSDRGLYGYTF
TRBJ1-1	.	TRBV12-5	CASGLVVAGNTEAFF
TRBJ1-1	.	TRBV5-1	CASSTQQASNTEAFF
TRBJ2-3	.	TRBV15	CATSRDGDTQYF
TRBJ1-2	TRBD1	TRBV28	CASTLGGGAYGYTF
TRBJ1-5	.	TRBV7-2	CASSKANQPQHF
TRBJ1-2	.	TRBV30	CAWSVFGSYGYTF
TRBJ1-2	.	TRBV30	CAWVYYRTSWYGYTF
TRBJ2-5	.	TRBV5-6	CASTRPGTVQETQYF
TRBJ2-1	.	TRBV25-1	CASSALRQAIGNEQFF